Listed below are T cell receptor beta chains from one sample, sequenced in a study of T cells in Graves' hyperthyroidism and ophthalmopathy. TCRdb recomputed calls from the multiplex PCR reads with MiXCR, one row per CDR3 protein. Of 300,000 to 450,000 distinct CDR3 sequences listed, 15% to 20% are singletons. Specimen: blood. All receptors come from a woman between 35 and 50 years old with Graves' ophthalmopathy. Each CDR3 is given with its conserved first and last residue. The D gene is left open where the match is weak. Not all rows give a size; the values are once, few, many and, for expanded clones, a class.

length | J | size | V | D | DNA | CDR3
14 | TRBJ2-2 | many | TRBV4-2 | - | TGTGCCAGCAGCCAGGACCCTAGCGCCGGGGAGCTGTTTTTT | CASSQDPSAGELFF
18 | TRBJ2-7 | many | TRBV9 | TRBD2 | TGTGCCAGCAGCGTAGGACCGGGACTAGCGGGAGTCTCCTACGAGCAGTACTTC | CASSVGPGLAGVSYEQYF
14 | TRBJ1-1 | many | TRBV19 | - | TGTGCCTCTCAAAGGGGGGGCGGAAGCACTGAAGCTTTCTTT | CASQRGGGSTEAFF
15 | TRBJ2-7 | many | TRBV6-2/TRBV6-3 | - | TGTGCCAGCAGTTACGGGGTCCGAAGCAGCTACGAGCAGTACTTC | CASSYGVRSSYEQYF
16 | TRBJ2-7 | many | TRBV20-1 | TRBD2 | TGCAGTGCTATGCCCCCCCGACTAGCGGGAGTGGGTGAGCAGTACTTC | CSAMPPRLAGVGEQYF
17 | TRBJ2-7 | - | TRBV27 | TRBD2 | TGTGCCAGCAGTTCCCTCCAGACTAGCGGGAGTTCGGACGAGCAGTACTTC | CASSSLQTSGSSDEQYF
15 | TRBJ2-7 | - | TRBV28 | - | TGTGCCAGCACCTTCCTGGGGCAGGCGAGCTACGAGCAGTACTTC | CASTFLGQASYEQYF
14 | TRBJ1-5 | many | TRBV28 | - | TGTGCCAGCAGGCCTCTTTATAGCAATCAGCCCCAGCATTTT | CASRPLYSNQPQHF
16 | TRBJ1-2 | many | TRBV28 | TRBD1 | TGTGCCAGCAGTAACCAAGGACAGGAGTCACTATATGGCTACACCTTC | CASSNQGQESLYGYTF
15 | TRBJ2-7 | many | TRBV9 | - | TGTGCCAGCAGCGGAAGACAGGGAGGCCCCTACGAGCAGTACTTC | CASSGRQGGPYEQYF
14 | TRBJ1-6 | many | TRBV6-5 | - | TGTGCCAGCAGTTACAGGGGCATTGGTTCACCCCTCCACTTT | CASSYRGIGSPLHF
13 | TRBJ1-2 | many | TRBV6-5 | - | TGTGCCAGCAGTCCGGGGGGGTATTATGGCTACACCTTC | CASSPGGYYGYTF
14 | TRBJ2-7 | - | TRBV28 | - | TGTGCCAGCAGTTTATCCGGACGGATCTACGAGCAGTACTTC | CASSLSGRIYEQYF
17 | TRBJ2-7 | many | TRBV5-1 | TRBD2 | TGCGCCAGCAGCTTGCTTGGGACTAGCGGGAGAGGGGGCGAGCAGTACTTC | CASSLLGTSGRGGEQYF
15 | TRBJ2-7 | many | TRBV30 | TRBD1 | TGTGCCTGGAGCCTAATCTGGACAGGGGACGACGAGCAGTACTTC | CAWSLIWTGDDEQYF
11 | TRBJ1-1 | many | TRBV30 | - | TGTGCCTGGGGTCAGGGAACTGAAGCTTTCTTT | CAWGQGTEAFF
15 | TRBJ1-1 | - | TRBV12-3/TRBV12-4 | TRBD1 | TGTGCCAGCAGTTTGACAGGGAGCGTGAACACTGAAGCTTTCTTT | CASSLTGSVNTEAFF
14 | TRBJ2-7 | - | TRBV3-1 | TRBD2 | TGTGCCAGCAGCCAGGGAGCGGGAGAGGGGGAGCAGTACTTC | CASSQGAGEGEQYF
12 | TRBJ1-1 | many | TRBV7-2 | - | TGTGCCAGCATCCTAGGGAACACTGAAGCTTTCTTT | CASILGNTEAFF
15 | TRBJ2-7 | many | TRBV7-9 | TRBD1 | TGTGCCAGCAGCTCCGGCAGGGGGCACGACTACGAGCAGTACTTC | CASSSGRGHDYEQYF
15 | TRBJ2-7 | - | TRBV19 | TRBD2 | TGTGCCAGTAGTACCCTAGCGGGAGGTCTGGACGAGCAGTACTTC | CASSTLAGGLDEQYF